This passage covers 3 T cell receptor beta chains from one sample sequenced in a study of identical twins. Each CDR3 protein gets one entry after TCRdb re-called the 5' RACE reads with MiXCR. The sample has about 460,000 distinct CDR3 sequences; more than 13% are singletons. The data also belong to a second study, concerning yellow fever vaccine responses in identical twins.

The specimen sequenced was CD4+ T cells sorted from blood. These receptors all come from a woman between 18 and 29 years old in good health.

The rearrangement uses TRBV29-1 and TRBJ2-7; D is tentatively TRBD1 or TRBD2 (5 bases each). From germline, CDR1 is SQVTM and CDR2 ANQGSEA. The CDR3 covers 12 residues. Between the trimmed V and J ends, which lost 7 bases and 7 bases, there was a span of 17 bases. The CDR3 reads CSAGRGLGEQYF. The DNA of the CDR3 is TGCAGCGCTGGACGGGGCTTAGGAGAGCAGTACTTC.

This sequence joins TRBV5-6 and TRBJ1-1; D is ambiguous. Germline lookup yields CDR1 SGHDT and CDR2 YYEEEE. Trimming took off 4 bases at V and 8 bases at J, with 9 bases between the two ends. The CDR3 is made up of 11 amino acids. The CDR3 coding sequence is TGTGCCAGCAGCGTGGGAGGGGAAGCTTTCTTT. Translation: CASSVGGEAFF.

This clonotype was observed a handful of times. CDR3 protein: CSVAPGPLNEQFF. CDR3 in DNA: TGCAGCGTCGCACCGGGACCCCTGAATGAGCAGTTCTTC. The V and J genes are TRBV29-1 and TRBJ2-1; D is possibly TRBD1 or TRBD2 (5 bases each). V lost 6 bases and J lost 7, with 16 bases in between. From germline, CDR1 is SQVTM and CDR2 ANQGSEA. The CDR3 totals 13 residues.